These 2 T cell receptor beta chains were all obtained from the same sample, sequenced in a study of tumor-infiltrating lymphocytes in primary liver carcinoma. From approximately 0.5 ug of total RNA, TCR beta-specific cDNA was reverse-transcribed using a constant-region primer. Amplification in three nested multiplex PCR rounds with slightly modified ARM-PCR gave rise to TCR beta libraries. The first two PCR rounds, around 11 cycles each, used TRBV1-TRBV30 forward primers and a C-beta reverse primer. TCRdb reprocessed the multiplex PCR reads with MiXCR, giving one entry per CDR3 protein. The sample holds about 130,000 distinct CDR3 sequences, 64% seen once. The source material, roughly 20-31 mg of unsorted bulk tissue, was used to co-extract RNA and DNA. Sequenced material: liver tumor tissue from sampling region 3. Subset indicated: tumor region T3, left-lateral pole. The receptors come from an older woman with primary liver carcinoma and hepatitis B virus infection.

This clonotype was counted once. One junction end does not reproduce the germline sequence, and a read error may be involved. The genes are TRBV7-9 and TRBJ2-7; 8 nucleotides align to TRBD2. The CDR3 is 14 residues long. Germline CDR1 reads SEHNR; CDR2 reads FQNEAQ (reference sequence). CDR3 DNA sequence: TGTGACAGCAGCCTCGGGGGGGCCATCGACGAGCAGTACTTC. Translation: CDSSLGGAIDEQYF.

This chain links TRBV11-2 with TRBJ2-1, with D unresolved. Deletions cut 11 bases from V and 9 bases from J, with 11 bases between. The germline V gene has CDR1 SGHAT and CDR2 FQNNGV. The CDR3 covers 10 residues. The CDR3 DNA follows: TGTGCCTGCGTTCCCGGTGAGCAGTTCTTC. It translates to CACVPGEQFF.